This T cell receptor (beta chain) came from a study of T cells in Graves' hyperthyroidism and ophthalmopathy. Study-wide findings and caveats: In the blood, most expanded thyroid clonotypes above 0.001 appeared as well.

The V end lost 3 bases, the J end lost 3 bases, and 15 bases lay between the germline ends. This CDR3 comprises 15 residues. Template material for amplifying TCR beta CDR3 regions consisted of RNA transcripts. Using the HTBI primer set, a first-round RT-PCR was run on the TCR CDR3. MiXCR was run by TCRdb on the multiplex PCR reads, yielding one entry per CDR3 protein. Here the sample spans 300,000 to 450,000 distinct CDR3 sequences, approximately 15% being singletons. The study left out patients who had uncontrolled infection, other autoimmune disease, pregnancy or lactation. Fresh peripheral blood, 7.5 to 10 ml, yielded the PBMCs. Ten or more counts support this clonotype. The antigen remains unidentified.

J is TRBJ2-7 and V is TRBV12-3 or TRBV12-4, with D possibly TRBD2 on 6 matching bases. Sequencing input: blood. This receptor was taken from an older woman with Graves' hyperthyroidism. The CDR3 is CASSLERASDYEQYF. The CDR3 DNA reads TGTGCCAGCAGTTTGGAAAGAGCTAGCGACTACGAGCAGTACTTC.